This entry lists 9 T cell receptor beta chains sequenced from one sample in a study of T cell responses to AZD1222 COVID-19 vaccine. Using immunoSEQ multiplex PCR, the repertoire was profiled, and TCRdb retains in-frame clones only, with some absent. The table records about 180,000 clones, approximately 92% of them present only once. This specimen consisted of peripheral blood, obtained 28 days after the second dose of the MenACWY control vaccine. Receptors were obtained from an adult who received the MenACWY meningococcal vaccine as a control.

This chain links TRBV25-1 with TRBJ2-5, with unresolved D. Germline CDR1 and CDR2: MGHDK and SYGVNS. This CDR3 spans 12 amino acids. The V and J ends lost 2 bases and 6 bases respectively, with 7 bases between them. The CDR3 here is CASSEGSKTQYF. The DNA of the CDR3 is TGTGCCAGCAGTGAAGGCTCGAAGACCCAGTACTTC.

The chain has TRBV5-6 and TRBJ2-2; TRBD1 matches at 7 bases. The CDR3 has 14 amino acids. V gave up 4 bases and J gave up 13 bases; unmatched junction bases: 13. The germline CDR1 and CDR2 sequences are SGHDT and YYEEEE. The CDR3 coding sequence is TGTGCCAGCAGCCGAGAAAGACAGGGCACGGGGCTGTTTTTT. It translates to CASSRERQGTGLFF.

The chain couples TRBV30 to TRBJ1-2; 8 bases align to TRBD1. Germline V gene sequence: CDR1 GTSNPN, CDR2 SVGIG (reference sequence). The CDR3 has 13 residues. Trimming at V came to 8 bases and at J to 5 bases, leaving 10 bases not matched to a gene. The CDR3 DNA is TGTGCCCTATCGACAGGGGACTCATATGGCTACACCTTC. Translating gives CALSTGDSYGYTF. The whole variable domain, filled in from reference TRBV30 and TRBJ1-2, reads SQTIHQWPATLVQPVGSPLSLECTVEGTSNPNLYWYRQAAGRGLQLLFYSVGIGQISSEVPQNLSASRPQDRQFILSSKKLLLSDSGFYLCALSTGDSYGYTFGSGTRLTVV.

This clone was found a few times. This sequence joins TRBV29-1 and TRBJ1-1; D gene unclear. Germline CDR1 is SQVTM and CDR2 is ANQGSEA. The CDR3 is 9 residues long. V lost 3 bases to trimming and J lost 10 bases, with 6 bases between them. The CDR3 nucleotides are TGCAGCGTTGAGGAGGGAGCTTTCTTT. Protein product: CSVEEGAFF.

The chain is built from TRBV9 and TRBJ2-1, with 7 bases that match TRBD2. V shed 4 bases, J shed 10 bases, and the junction held 11 bases outside the gene matches. CDR1 SGDLS and CDR2 YYNGEE come from the germline V gene. This CDR3 is 14 amino acids long. This chain's CDR3 is CASSPGTTKGEQFF. The CDR3, as DNA: TGTGCCAGCAGCCCTGGGACTACCAAGGGAGAGCAGTTCTTC.

The gene calls are TRBV6-2 or TRBV6-3 and TRBJ1-1; TRBD1 might be the D (6 bases). CDR3 size: 17 residues. V was trimmed by 0 bases and J by 1 base, leaving 15 bases between them. Germline V gene sequence: CDR1 MNHEY, CDR2 SVGEGT. CDR3: CASSYSRGGIENTEAFF. CDR3 nucleotide sequence: TGTGCCAGCAGTTACTCCAGAGGGGGGATAGAGAACACTGAAGCTTTCTTT.

The chain is built from TRBV5-1 and TRBJ2-3; 16 nucleotides match TRBD2. The V gene's germline CDR1 is SGHRS and CDR2 YFSETQ. The CDR3 is made up of 21 amino acids. V gave up 1 base and J gave up 0 bases; unmatched junction bases: 11. CDR3 nucleotide sequence: TGCGCCAGCAGCTTGACCCCGGGACTAGCGGGGGGGGCAACTAGCACAGATACGCAGTATTTT. This sequence encodes CASSLTPGLAGGATSTDTQYF.

The chain recombines TRBV10-1 with TRBJ1-3; D unresolved. V lost 10 bases to trimming and J lost 1 base, with 11 bases between them. The CDR3 runs to 13 residues. Per the germline V gene, CDR1 is WNHNN and CDR2 is SYGVQD (reference sequence). CDR3 DNA sequence: TGCGCCACTATGACGGATTCTGGAAACACCATATATTTT. Amino acids: CATMTDSGNTIYF.

The chain employs TRBV19 and TRBJ2-5; TRBD1 matches at 12 bases. The CDR3 covers 14 residues. V was pared by 10 bases and J by 6 bases, with 9 bases of the junction left unmatched. Germline V gene data show CDR1 as LNHDA and CDR2 as SQIVND (reference sequence). The CDR3 nucleotides are TGTGCCACCTCCGGGACAGGGGGCCGCCAGACCCAGTACTTC. Residues: CATSGTGGRQTQYF.